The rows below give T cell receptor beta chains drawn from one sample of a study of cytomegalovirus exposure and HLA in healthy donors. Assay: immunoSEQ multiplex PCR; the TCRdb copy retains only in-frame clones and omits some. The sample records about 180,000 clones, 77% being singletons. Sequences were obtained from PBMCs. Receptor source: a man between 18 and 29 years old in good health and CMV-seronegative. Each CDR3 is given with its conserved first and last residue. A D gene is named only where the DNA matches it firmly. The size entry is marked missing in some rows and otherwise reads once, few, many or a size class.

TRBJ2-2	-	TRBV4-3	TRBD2	TGCGCCAGCAGCCAAGGAACCAGCGGGAGCACCGGGGAGCTGTTTTTT	CASSQGTSGSTGELFF
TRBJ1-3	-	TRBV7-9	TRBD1	TGTGCCAGCAGCTTAGTCGGAGGGGGCGCTTATGGAAACACCATATATTTT	CASSLVGGGAYGNTIYF
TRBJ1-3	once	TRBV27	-	TGTGCCAGCAGTTTACGCGGGCCCTACTCTGGAAACACCATATATTTT	CASSLRGPYSGNTIYF
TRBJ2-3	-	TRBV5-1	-	TGCGCCAGCAGCTTGGGGACTACTACAGATACGCAGTATTTT	CASSLGTTTDTQYF
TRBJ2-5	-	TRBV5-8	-	TGTGCCAGCAGCCTACAGACGACGGTGAATGGGGAGACCCAGTACTTC	CASSLQTTVNGETQYF
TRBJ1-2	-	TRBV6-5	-	TGTGCCAGCAGATCACTGATTAACTATGGCTACACCTTC	CASRSLINYGYTF
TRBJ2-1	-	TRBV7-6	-	TGTGCCAGCAGCTTTGGGACTTCCCGGAATGAGCAGTTCTTC	CASSFGTSRNEQFF
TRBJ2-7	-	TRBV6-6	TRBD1	TGTGCCAGCAGTTACGCATGGGGACAGAACTACGAGCAGTACTTC	CASSYAWGQNYEQYF
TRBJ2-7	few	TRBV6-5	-	TGTGCCAGCAGTTACGGGGGGGCTGGTTACGAGCAGTACTTC	CASSYGGAGYEQYF
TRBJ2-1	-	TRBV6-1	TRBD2	TGTGCCAGCAGGGGCGTGGGACTAGCATACAATGAGCAGTTCTTC	CASRGVGLAYNEQFF